This T cell receptor beta chain was captured by sequencing in a study of TIL therapy for anti-PD-1-resistant metastatic lung cancer. The V gene's germline CDR1 is SQVTM and CDR2 ANQGSEA. Trimming took 7 bases from V and 1 from J, leaving 10 bases between them. The CDR3 loop spans 12 amino acids. Time point indicated: pre-treatment sample, taken before nivolumab and TIL therapy. The tumor samples were excised metastases, mostly pleural nodules or supraclavicular lymph nodes. This was the immunoSEQ v3 assay. Libraries were sequenced to around 2 million read pairs (survey) or 5-6 million (deep). The assay was immunoSEQ multiplex PCR, and TCRdb's table has in-frame clones only and misses some. The sample contains a few thousand clones, 60% to 75% of which appear only once. This clone showed up just once.

The TCR was taken from a man in his sixties or seventies with non-small cell lung cancer. Sequences were derived from tumor tissue, sampled at baseline. The chain carries TRBV29-1 and TRBJ1-1; D possibly corresponds to TRBD1 (5 bases). Here the CDR3 reads CSAGTENTEAFF. CDR3 nucleotide sequence: TGCAGCGCTGGGACGGAGAACACTGAAGCTTTCTTT. The complete variable domain, with remaining parts taken from reference TRBV29-1 and TRBJ1-1, reads SAVISQKPSRDICQRGTSLTIQCQVDSQVTMMFWYRQQPGQSLTLIATANQGSEATYESGFVIDKFPISRPNLTFSTLTVSNMSPEDSSIYLCSAGTENTEAFFGQGTRLTVV.